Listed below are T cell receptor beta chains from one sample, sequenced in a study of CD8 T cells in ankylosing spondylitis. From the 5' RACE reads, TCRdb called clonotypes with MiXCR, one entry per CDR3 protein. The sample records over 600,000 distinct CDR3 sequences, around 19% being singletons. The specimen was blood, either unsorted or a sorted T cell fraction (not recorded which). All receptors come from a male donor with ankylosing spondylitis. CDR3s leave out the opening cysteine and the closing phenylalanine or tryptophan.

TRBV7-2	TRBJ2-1	ASSPQVGNEQF
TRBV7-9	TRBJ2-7	ASSWGTGDSYEQY
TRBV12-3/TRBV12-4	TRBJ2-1	ASSLQEDNEQF
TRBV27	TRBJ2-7	ASSLQLAGGPNEQY
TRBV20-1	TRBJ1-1	SARDLGTEAF
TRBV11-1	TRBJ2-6	ASSRGAVTGYDGANVLT
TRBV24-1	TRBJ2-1	ATSNPSGSSYNEQF
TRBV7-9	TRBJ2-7	ASSLRYPYEQY
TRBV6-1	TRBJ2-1	ASSLTGRANEQF
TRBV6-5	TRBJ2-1	ASSYSGSGGPNEQF
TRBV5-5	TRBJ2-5	ASSLYMSETQY
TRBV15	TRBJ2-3	ATSREGTGNTDTQY
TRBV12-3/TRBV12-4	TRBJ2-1	ASSLGLGRNEQF
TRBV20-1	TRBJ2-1	SARTSQRVRDEQF
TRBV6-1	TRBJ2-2	ASSQRGANTGELF
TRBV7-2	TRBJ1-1	ASSLGGGRATEAF
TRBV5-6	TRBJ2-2	ASSLSRSKLF
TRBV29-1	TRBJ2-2	SVVFSGMFPGELF
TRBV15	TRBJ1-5	ATSRDQAGKSNQPQH
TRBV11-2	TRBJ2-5	ASSFGTSLAETQY
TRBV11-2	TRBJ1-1	ASSPRDRLNTEAF
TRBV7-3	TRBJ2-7	ASSPHPGYEQY
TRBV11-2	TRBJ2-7	ASSWPVTYEQY
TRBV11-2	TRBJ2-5	ASVKAGAIETQY
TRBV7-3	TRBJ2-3	ASSHLGGDTQY
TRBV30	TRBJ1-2	AWSDGQGGHYGYT
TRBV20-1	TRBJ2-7	SVELAGGYEQY
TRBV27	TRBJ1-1	ASSFQAATEAF
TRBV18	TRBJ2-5	ASSEVSETQY
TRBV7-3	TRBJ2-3	ASSLGKTTDTQY
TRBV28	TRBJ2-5	ASGRGGQETQY
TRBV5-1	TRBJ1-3	ASSGRTGRSGNTIY
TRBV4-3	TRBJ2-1	ASSQLTGGNEQF
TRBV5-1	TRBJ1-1	ASSLRPRRDTEAF
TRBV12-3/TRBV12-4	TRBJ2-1	ASSSGQGLNEQF
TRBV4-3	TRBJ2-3	ASSQDTGARTDTQY
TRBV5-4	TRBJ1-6	ASSSTGFSYNSPLH
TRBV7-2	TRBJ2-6	ASSFPLSGANVLT
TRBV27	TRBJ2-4	ANPGNIQY
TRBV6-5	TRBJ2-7	ASSYGTGGARDEQY
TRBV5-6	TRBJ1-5	ASSPRQAPIQPQH
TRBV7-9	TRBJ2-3	ASTPGGRELSTDTQY
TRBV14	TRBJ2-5	ASSQGRDGGETQY
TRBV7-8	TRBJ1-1	ASSVDRGREAF
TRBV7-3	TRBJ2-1	ASSLTRGGNEQF
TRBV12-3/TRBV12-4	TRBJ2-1	ASGGTFSSYNEQF
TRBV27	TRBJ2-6	ASSPARPGANVLT
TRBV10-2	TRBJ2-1	ASSESLAGEVSGVNEQF
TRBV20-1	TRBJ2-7	SALRGFLYEQY
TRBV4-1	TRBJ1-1	ASSPWTGVGTEAF
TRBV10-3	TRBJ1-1	AISGKTGLNTEAF
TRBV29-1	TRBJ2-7	SVTLTYEQY
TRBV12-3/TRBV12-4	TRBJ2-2	ASSSGQGSTGELF
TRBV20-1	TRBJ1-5	SARTGGSNQPQH
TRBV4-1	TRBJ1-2	ASSQGTDRGYGYT
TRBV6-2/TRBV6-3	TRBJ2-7	ASSGTEISYEQY
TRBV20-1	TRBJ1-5	SAPEGGGHRQPQH
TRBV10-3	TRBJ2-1	AISESWEGSNEQF